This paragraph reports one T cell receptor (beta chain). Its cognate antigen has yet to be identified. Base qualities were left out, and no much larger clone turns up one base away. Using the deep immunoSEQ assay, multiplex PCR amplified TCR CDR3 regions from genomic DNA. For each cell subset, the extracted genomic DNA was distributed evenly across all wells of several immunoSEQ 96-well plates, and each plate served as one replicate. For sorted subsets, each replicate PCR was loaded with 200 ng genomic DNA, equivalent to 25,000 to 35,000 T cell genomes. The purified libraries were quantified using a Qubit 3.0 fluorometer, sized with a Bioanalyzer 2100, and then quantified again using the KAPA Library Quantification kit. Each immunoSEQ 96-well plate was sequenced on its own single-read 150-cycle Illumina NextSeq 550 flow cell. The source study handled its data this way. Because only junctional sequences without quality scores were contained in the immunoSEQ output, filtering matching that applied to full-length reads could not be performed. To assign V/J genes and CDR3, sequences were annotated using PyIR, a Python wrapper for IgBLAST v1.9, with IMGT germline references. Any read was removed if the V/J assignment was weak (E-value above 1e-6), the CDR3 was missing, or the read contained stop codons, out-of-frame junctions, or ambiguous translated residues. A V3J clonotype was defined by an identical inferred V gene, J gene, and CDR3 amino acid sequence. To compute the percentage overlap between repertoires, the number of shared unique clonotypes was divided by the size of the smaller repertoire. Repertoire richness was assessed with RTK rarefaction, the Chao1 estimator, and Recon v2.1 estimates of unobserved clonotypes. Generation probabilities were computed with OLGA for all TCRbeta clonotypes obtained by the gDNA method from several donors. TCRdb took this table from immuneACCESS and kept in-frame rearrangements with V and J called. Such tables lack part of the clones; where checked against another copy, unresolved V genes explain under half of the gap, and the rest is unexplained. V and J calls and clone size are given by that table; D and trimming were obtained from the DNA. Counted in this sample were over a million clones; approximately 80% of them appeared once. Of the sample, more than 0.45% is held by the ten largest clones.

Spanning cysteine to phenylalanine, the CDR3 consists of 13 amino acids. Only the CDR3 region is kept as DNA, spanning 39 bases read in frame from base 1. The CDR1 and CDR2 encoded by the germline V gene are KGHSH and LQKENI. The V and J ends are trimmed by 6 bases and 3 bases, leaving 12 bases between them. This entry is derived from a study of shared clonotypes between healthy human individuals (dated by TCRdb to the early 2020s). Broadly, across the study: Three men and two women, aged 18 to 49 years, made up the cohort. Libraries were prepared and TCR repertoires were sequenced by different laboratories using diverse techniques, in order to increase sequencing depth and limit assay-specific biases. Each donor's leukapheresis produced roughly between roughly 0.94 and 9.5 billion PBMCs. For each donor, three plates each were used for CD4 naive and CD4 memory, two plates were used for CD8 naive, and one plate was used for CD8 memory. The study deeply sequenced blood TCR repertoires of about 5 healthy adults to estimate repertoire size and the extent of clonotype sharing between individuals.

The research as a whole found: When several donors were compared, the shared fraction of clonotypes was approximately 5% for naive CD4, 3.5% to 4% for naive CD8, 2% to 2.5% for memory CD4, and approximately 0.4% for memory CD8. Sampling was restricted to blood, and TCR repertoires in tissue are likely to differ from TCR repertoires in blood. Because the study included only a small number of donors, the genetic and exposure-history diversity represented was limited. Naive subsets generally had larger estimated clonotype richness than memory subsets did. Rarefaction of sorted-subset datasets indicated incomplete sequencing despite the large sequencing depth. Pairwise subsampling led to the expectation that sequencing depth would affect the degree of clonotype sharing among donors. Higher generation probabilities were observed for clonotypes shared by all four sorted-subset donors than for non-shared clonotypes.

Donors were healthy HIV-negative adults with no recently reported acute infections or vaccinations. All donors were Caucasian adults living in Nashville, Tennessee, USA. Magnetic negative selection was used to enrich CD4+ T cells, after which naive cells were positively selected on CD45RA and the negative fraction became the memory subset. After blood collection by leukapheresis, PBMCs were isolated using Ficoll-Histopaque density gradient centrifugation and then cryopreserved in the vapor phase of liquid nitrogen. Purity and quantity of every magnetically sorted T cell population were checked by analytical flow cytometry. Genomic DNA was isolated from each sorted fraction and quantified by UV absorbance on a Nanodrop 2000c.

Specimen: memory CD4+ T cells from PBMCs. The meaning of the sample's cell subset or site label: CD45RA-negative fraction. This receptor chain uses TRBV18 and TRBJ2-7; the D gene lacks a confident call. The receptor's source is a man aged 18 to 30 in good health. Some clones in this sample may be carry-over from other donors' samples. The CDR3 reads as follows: CASSLGSFYEQYF. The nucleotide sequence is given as TGTGCCAGCTCGCTCGGCTCTTTCTACGAGCAGTACTTC.